The rows below give T cell receptor beta chains drawn from one sample of a study of identical twins. Via MiXCR, TCRdb re-called the 5' RACE reads, giving one row per CDR3 protein. The profile shows 500,000 to 550,000 distinct CDR3 sequences, about 20% of them singletons. The same data also went into a second study, on T cells expressing NK-cell markers.

Specimen: CD4+ T cells sorted from blood. The receptor source for this set is a young woman in good health. The CDR3 runs from the conserved cysteine through the conserved F or W. Fields, in order: J gene, D gene, V gene, clone size, CDR3 protein, CDR3 DNA. A D gene is named only where the DNA matches it firmly. Clone size is given for some rows only: seen once, a few or many times, or a class if the clone is expanded.

TRBJ2-5,-,TRBV12-3/TRBV12-4,many,CASRQAGWETQYF,TGTGCCAGCCGACAGGCCGGGTGGGAGACCCAGTACTTC
TRBJ2-4,-,TRBV2,few,CASRLRQLLAKNIQYF,TGTGCCAGCAGGCTACGACAGCTCTTAGCCAAAAACATTCAGTACTTC
TRBJ2-7,TRBD1,TRBV20-1,many,CSASNPGQGNYEQYF,TGCAGTGCTTCGAACCCGGGACAGGGGAACTACGAGCAGTACTTC
TRBJ2-3,-,TRBV6-5,-,CASSFSRSLDTQYF,TGTGCCAGCAGTTTTTCTCGGAGTTTAGATACGCAGTATTTT
TRBJ2-1,-,TRBV29-1,-,CSVDWRGLNEQFF,TGCAGCGTTGACTGGCGGGGCCTCAATGAGCAGTTCTTC
TRBJ1-2,-,TRBV5-1,-,CASSLVGAPGPIDGYTF,TGCGCCAGCAGCTTGGTGGGGGCGCCAGGGCCGATCGATGGCTACACCTTC
TRBJ2-1,TRBD2,TRBV5-6,few,CASSQAASGLTYNEQFF,TGTGCCAGCAGCCAGGCGGCTAGCGGACTTACCTACAATGAGCAGTTCTTC
TRBJ1-2,-,TRBV27,few,CASSLKLSYGYTF,TGTGCCAGCAGTTTAAAGTTAAGCTATGGCTACACCTTC
TRBJ2-1,-,TRBV7-2,-,CASSLMGGPYNEQFF,TGTGCCAGCAGCTTAATGGGCGGCCCCTACAATGAGCAGTTCTTC
TRBJ2-1,-,TRBV6-4,-,CASSDEWFNEQFF,TGTGCCAGCAGTGACGAGTGGTTCAATGAGCAGTTCTTC
TRBJ2-1,-,TRBV10-3,few,CAISELEPSYNEQFF,TGTGCCATCAGTGAGCTCGAACCTTCCTACAATGAGCAGTTCTTC
TRBJ2-5,TRBD1,TRBV12-3/TRBV12-4,few,CASRRDRAAGTQYF,TGTGCCAGCAGACGAGACAGGGCCGCGGGGACCCAGTACTTC
TRBJ1-2,-,TRBV20-1,-,CSAMLLVGSGYTF,TGCAGTGCTATGCTTCTGGTTGGGAGCGGCTACACCTTC
TRBJ2-1,-,TRBV5-1,-,CASSPLLAADNEQFF,TGCGCCAGCAGCCCGTTACTGGCGGCAGACAATGAGCAGTTCTTC
TRBJ2-1,TRBD2,TRBV12-3/TRBV12-4,-,CASSLGAGRRFF,TGTGCCAGCAGTTTAGGAGCGGGGCGGCGGTTCTTC
TRBJ2-1,-,TRBV12-3/TRBV12-4,few,CASSWSTNEQFF,TGTGCCAGCAGTTGGTCAACCAATGAGCAGTTCTTC
TRBJ2-3,TRBD2,TRBV10-2,-,CASSEGRLADTQYF,TGCGCCAGCAGTGAGGGGCGACTAGCGGATACGCAGTATTTT
TRBJ1-4,-,TRBV20-1,few,CSAIGPATNEKLFF,TGCAGTGCTATAGGCCCAGCTACTAATGAAAAACTGTTTTTT
TRBJ2-1,TRBD2,TRBV3-1,-,CACSLGLGGAGPYNEQFF,TGTGCCTGCAGTTTAGGTCTCGGGGGGGCGGGACCATACAATGAGCAGTTCTTC
TRBJ1-1,-,TRBV29-1,-,CSVALPRGFLPFF,TGCAGCGTTGCCCTCCCACGCGGGTTTCTACCTTTCTTT
TRBJ2-1,-,TRBV20-1,few,CSVATVPEQFF,TGCAGTGTAGCGACAGTTCCTGAGCAGTTCTTC
TRBJ2-2,-,TRBV10-1,few,CASSDYRTTNTGELFF,TGCGCCAGCAGTGATTACCGGACGACGAACACCGGGGAGCTGTTTTTT
TRBJ2-3,TRBD2,TRBV2,-,CASSLMSGSGGVTDTQYF,TGTGCCAGCAGTTTAATGTCCGGTAGCGGGGGAGTCACAGATACGCAGTATTTT
TRBJ1-4,-,TRBV20-1,few,CSAQVPNEKLFF,TGCAGTGCTCAGGTCCCTAATGAAAAACTGTTTTTT
TRBJ2-2,TRBD2,TRBV20-1,-,CSASWGGTGELFF,TGCAGTGCTAGTTGGGGGGGAACCGGGGAGCTGTTTTTT
TRBJ2-3,-,TRBV12-3/TRBV12-4,-,CASSLGQGDTDTQYF,TGTGCCAGCAGTTTAGGGCAGGGCGACACAGATACGCAGTATTTT
TRBJ1-1,TRBD1,TRBV30,-,CASVLGQGYTEAFF,TGTGCCTCTGTCTTGGGACAGGGGTACACTGAAGCTTTCTTT
TRBJ2-7,TRBD1,TRBV10-1,few,CASSDTQGVKTYEQYF,TGCGCCAGCAGTGACACACAGGGGGTAAAAACCTACGAGCAGTACTTC
TRBJ1-5,TRBD1,TRBV10-3,many,CAIGTGGNSNQPQHF,TGTGCCATCGGGACAGGGGGTAATAGCAATCAGCCCCAGCATTTT
TRBJ2-3,-,TRBV20-1,many,CRVGSPDTQYF,TGCAGGGTGGGAAGCCCAGATACGCAGTATTTT
TRBJ1-1,-,TRBV10-3,few,CAIRSGPLIKNTEAFF,TGTGCCATCAGATCGGGCCCACTGATCAAAAACACTGAAGCTTTCTTT
TRBJ2-1,TRBD2,TRBV20-1,few,CSASRGGSLSNEQFF,TGCAGTGCAAGCCGTGGCGGGAGTTTATCCAATGAGCAGTTCTTC
TRBJ2-3,TRBD1,TRBV12-3/TRBV12-4,few,CASRDRGSGQYF,TGTGCCAGCAGGGACAGGGGGTCGGGGCAGTATTTT
TRBJ2-5,TRBD2,TRBV5-1,-,CASSFSGGADETQYF,TGCGCCAGCAGCTTTAGCGGGGGGGCCGATGAGACCCAGTACTTC
TRBJ1-4,-,TRBV6-1,-,CASSVPDVATNEKLFF,TGTGCCAGCAGTGTCCCAGACGTTGCAACTAATGAAAAACTGTTTTTT
TRBJ2-1,TRBD2,TRBV5-1,few,CASSLVASGRAPLHNEQFF,TGCGCCAGCAGCTTGGTAGCTAGCGGGAGGGCCCCGCTACACAATGAGCAGTTCTTC
TRBJ2-5,-,TRBV20-1,few,CSARESQRETQYF,TGCAGTGCTAGAGAGTCCCAACGAGAGACCCAGTACTTC
TRBJ2-5,TRBD2,TRBV11-1,few,CASSLIPGGGGAQETQYF,TGTGCCAGCAGCTTAATCCCAGGTGGCGGGGGAGCACAAGAGACCCAGTACTTC
TRBJ2-1,-,TRBV6-5,-,CASSYRIMGINEQFF,TGTGCCAGCAGTTATCGAATTATGGGAATCAACGAGCAGTTCTTC
TRBJ2-1,TRBD1,TRBV29-1,-,CSGATGGAYNEQFF,TGCAGCGGGGCGACAGGGGGCGCGTACAATGAGCAGTTCTTC
TRBJ2-2,-,TRBV11-3,few,CASSLTIGVRNTGELFF,TGTGCCAGCAGCCTAACGATAGGTGTAAGGAACACCGGGGAGCTGTTTTTT